This T cell receptor (beta chain) was observed in a study of shared clonotypes between healthy human individuals. On this clone itself: Other DNA sequences in the sample encode the same CDR3.

Clones were sequenced by immunoSEQ multiplex PCR, and TCRdb holds only the in-frame ones, with some missing. The sample holds roughly 500,000 clones, over 60% seen once. The V gene's germline CDR1 is SGHRS and CDR2 YFSETQ. V lost 5 bases, J lost 3 bases, and 9 bases lay in between. This CDR3 has 13 amino acids. This rearrangement joins TRBV5-1 to TRBJ2-1; the D is unclear. Sequences were obtained from PBMCs. The sequence came from a woman aged 35 to 49 in good health. Some clones in this sample may be carry-over from other donors' samples. In DNA form, the CDR3 reads TGCGCCAGCAGTTTAGACGGCTACAATGAGCAGTTCTTC. Protein: CASSLDGYNEQFF.